Sequencing of this T cell receptor beta chain was carried out in a study of glioma-infiltrating T cells after dendritic cell vaccination. Study overall: Dendritic cell vaccination trial patients had either newly diagnosed or recurrent glioblastoma. Dendritic cells derived from monocytes and pulsed with autologous tumor lysate formed the vaccine. Three intradermal dendritic cell vaccine injections were given every two weeks.

CDR3 length: 17 residues. In germline, CDR1 is LNHDA, CDR2 SQIVND (reference sequence). V lost 3 bases to trimming and J lost 3 bases; unmatched junction nucleotides: 9. Primers: 60 V beta forward and 13 J beta reverse. The protocol was immunoSEQ multiplex PCR, while the TCRdb copy is restricted to in-frame clones and leaves out a portion. The sample contains about 82,000 clones, under 85% of which appear only once. Noted time point: after dendritic cell vaccination, including at tumor progression/relapse. The clonotype was recovered from a human donor with glioblastoma. The chain combines TRBV19 with TRBJ2-7, with 12 bases fitting TRBD2. The sample was blood, taken after dendritic cell vaccination. CDR3 in DNA: TGTGCCAGTAGTATGGGAAGGACTAGCGGGACAATCTACGAGCAGTACTTC. This translates into CASSMGRTSGTIYEQYF.